This TCR beta chain appears in the sequencing data of a study of cytomegalovirus exposure and HLA in healthy donors. This clone has more than one count but fewer than ten. The antigen is unknown. Researchers ran the PCR with 60 Vbeta and 13 Jbeta primers. Clones were sequenced by immunoSEQ multiplex PCR, and TCRdb holds only the in-frame ones, with some missing. The table includes some 190,000 clones, 75% to 80% detected once. This CDR3 comprises 13 residues. CDR1 SNHLY and CDR2 FYNNEI come from the germline V gene. V dropped 7 bases and J dropped 4 bases, with 13 bases sitting between them. Regarding the study as a whole: Exclusion as indistinguishable affected some V segments, including TRBV6-2 and TRBV6-3. As a later analysis showed, a missense DCLRE1C variant was linked to trimming of TCR beta V- and J-genes.

This rearrangement joins TRBV2 to TRBJ1-1; D is possibly TRBD1 (6 bases). Material for sequencing was PBMCs. This TCR was recovered from a woman in her 30s in good health and CMV-seropositive. The CDR3 sequence is CASMVEGGTEAFF. DNA for the CDR3: TGTGCCAGCATGGTGGAAGGGGGCACTGAAGCTTTCTTT.